This T cell receptor (beta chain) derives from a study of blood T cell repertoires in COVID-19. Background on the study: Sources were T cells, B-cell-depleted T cells, or PBMCs; the material itself was cDNA or gDNA.

In the source study's methods: Amplification with reference gene primers provided the estimates of nucleated cell counts. Generated by immunoSEQ multiplex PCR, the TCRdb table keeps only in-frame clones and is missing some. V and J calls and clone size are copied from that table; D and trimming were computed from the DNA. The sample has about 76,000 clones, approximately 85% seen once. The CDR3 extends over 15 amino acids. Germline lookup yields CDR1 MNHEY and CDR2 SVGAGI. With V trimmed by 5 bases and J by 7 bases, 8 bases remained unmatched. The TCR was taken from a man in his fifties or sixties with COVID-19, enrolled during active disease. The sequenced sample consisted of peripheral blood. The chain employs TRBV6-5 and TRBJ2-2; 9 bases are shared with TRBD2. CDR3 protein: CASSQLAGVNGELFF. In nucleotides, the CDR3 is TGTGCCAGCAGTCAATTAGCGGGAGTGAACGGGGAGCTGTTTTTT.